This entry features one T cell receptor (beta chain) sequence. Its antigen is unknown. Then a second PCR, running roughly 7 to 11 cycles, was carried out with a sample-barcoded 5' primer and a J-beta primer mix. Each CDR3 protein gets one entry after TCRdb re-called the 5' RACE reads with MiXCR. The sample holds 1,800,000 or so distinct CDR3 sequences, about 39% seen once. The sample is drawn from a study of blood T cells in healthy people across ages. CDR3 length: 16 residues. The germline V gene has CDR1 DFQATT and CDR2 SNEGSKA (reference sequence). The V gene end was trimmed by 0 bases and the J gene end by 3 bases; junction bases not matched to a gene: 3. Whole-study findings and limits: With naive T cell percentage, TCR beta diversity showed a strong correlation. Long-lived and aged donors differed, with more naive CD4+ cells and higher diversity in the long-lived.

Roughly 9.2 milliliters was the volume of peripheral blood drawn from each donor. Each sample yielded at least 6 million isolated PBMCs. Specimen: blood. The sequence was collected from a human donor in good health. The chain uses TRBV20-1 and TRBJ2-3, with 13 bases fitting TRBD2. The CDR3 DNA reads TGCAGTGCTAGAGACCCACTAGCGGGGGGGACAGATACGCAGTATTTT. Translation: CSARDPLAGGTDTQYF.